This T cell receptor (beta chain) appears in the sequencing data of a study of T cell changes during pregnancy in multiple sclerosis. This clone has just a few counts. CDR3 length: 12 amino acids. The V end lost 9 bases, the J end lost 1 base, and 10 bases lay between the germline ends. Assay: immunoSEQ multiplex PCR; the TCRdb copy retains only in-frame clones and omits some. The data contain some 60,000 clones, 93% of them singletons. The V gene is TRBV5-3, the J gene TRBJ1-1; maybe TRBD1 (5 bases). TRBV5-3 is identified as an open reading frame with a role that is uncertain. This receptor was taken from a female donor with multiple sclerosis, enrolled in a pregnancy study. Sequenced here: peripheral blood, sampled after pregnancy. DNA for the CDR3: TGTGCCACTTATGGGGCGAACACTGAAGCTTTCTTT. Translated: CATYGANTEAFF.